A single sample is the source of the 16 T cell receptor beta chains below, sequenced in a study of beta chain features in type 1 diabetes. General study findings and limits: Shorter TCRB CDR3s, moderately but significantly so, were found in Type 1 diabetes patients in all four CD4+ subsets.

No antigen is known for these receptors. Isolated RNA was reverse transcribed in full, so expressed TCRB transcripts were sequenced. The method was immunoSEQ multiplex PCR; TCRdb's version includes in-frame clones alone and lacks a portion of them. The sample has about 660,000 clones, 11% to 15% seen once. Material: naive CD4+ T cells from blood. These receptor sequences come from a man between 18 and 35 years old with type 1 diabetes.

This clone was observed a few times. The CDR3: CASSSRQGPGVRAFF. CDR3 sequence (DNA): TGTGCCAGCAGTTCCAGACAGGGCCCCGGAGTAAGGGCTTTCTTT. This chain links TRBV6-5 with TRBJ1-1, with 7 bases aligning to TRBD1. This CDR3 is built from 15 residues. The V segment lost 4 bases and the J segment 11 bases; nucleotides outside the gene matches: 16. The germline CDR1 and CDR2 sequences are MNHEY and SVGAGI.

The gene calls are TRBV5-1 and TRBJ2-1; TRBD1 aligns across 7 bases. Trimming at V came to 0 bases and at J to 6 bases, leaving 6 bases not matched to a gene. CDR3 size: 15 residues. Per the germline V gene, CDR1 is SGHRS and CDR2 is YFSETQ. In DNA, the CDR3 is TGCGCCAGCAGCTTGGCAGAGACAGGGCCCAATGAGCAGTTCTTC. Amino acid sequence: CASSLAETGPNEQFF.

This rearrangement joins TRBV29-1 to TRBJ1-1; possible D gene TRBD1, 5 bases. The V gene lost 8 bases and the J gene lost 4 bases, with 20 bases spanning the gap. The V gene's germline CDR1 is SQVTM and CDR2 ANQGSEA. The CDR3 sequence is 14 residues long. The CDR3 DNA sequence: TGCAGCTTCGTAAGGTCCTTGGGGGGCACTGAAGCTTTCTTT. Its translation: CSFVRSLGGTEAFF.

The V and J genes are TRBV5-6 and TRBJ1-5, with D possibly TRBD1 on 6 matching bases. From germline, CDR1 is SGHDT and CDR2 YYEEEE. There are 15 residues in the CDR3. Trimming left V 3 bases short and J 3 bases short, with 13 bases between. The CDR3 nucleotides are TGTGCCAGCAGCTCCGAGGGGGGCTACAATCAGCCCCAGCATTTT. Its translation: CASSSEGGYNQPQHF.

V gene TRBV7-8 combines with J gene TRBJ1-6; D unclear. The CDR3 loop spans 13 amino acids. Germline CDR1 is SGHVS and CDR2 is FQNEAQ. With 5 bases removed from V and 7 bases from J, the gap between germline ends came to 9 bases. CDR3 nucleotides: TGTGCCAGCAGCGTAACGTCCAATTCACCCCTCCACTTT. Translating it yields CASSVTSNSPLHF.

The table lists this clone with a few counts. The gene calls are TRBV5-6 and TRBJ1-2; D is undetermined. Germline V gene data show CDR1 as SGHDT and CDR2 as YYEEEE. CDR3 length equals 16 residues. Trimming removed 4 bases at V and 7 bases at J, with 23 bases between. Written as DNA, the CDR3 is TGTGCCAGCAGCATAAAAGAACGGGTCCTGTTCCTTGGCTACACCTTC. Its translation: CASSIKERVLFLGYTF.

A few counts support this clone. The sample carries other DNA sequences with the same CDR3. V and J are TRBV30 and TRBJ1-1, with D perhaps matching TRBD1 (5 bases). The V gene lost 0 bases and the J gene lost 3 bases, with 8 bases spanning the gap. This CDR3 contains 13 residues. CDR1 and CDR2 (germline): GTSNPN, SVGIG (reference sequence). CDR3 loop: CAWSVGGYTEAFF. The CDR3 DNA reads TGTGCCTGGAGTGTCGGGGGGTACACTGAAGCTTTCTTT.

Worth noting for this clone: The junction departs from the called germline gene at one end, perhaps through a read error. This rearrangement joins TRBV5-1 to TRBJ2-7; no clear D. Germline V CDR1 and CDR2: SGHRS, YFSETQ. There are 13 residues in the CDR3. CDR3 DNA sequence: TGCGCCAGCAGCCCAGGACGCATGGAACACTTTAGCTTC. Amino acids: CASSPGRMEHFSF. Full variable domain (outside the CDR3, taken from reference TRBV5-1 and TRBJ2-7): KAGVTQTPRYLIKTRGQQVTLSCSPISGHRSVSWYQQTPGQGLQFLFEYFSETQRNKGNFPGRFSGRQFSNSRSEMNVSTLELGDSALYLCASSPGRMEHFSFGPGTRLTVT.

V usage is TRBV5-1 and J usage is TRBJ1-1, with D perhaps matching TRBD1 (5 bases). The length of the CDR3 is 12 residues. Trimming shortened V by 5 bases and J by 3 bases, and 8 bases separated the two germline ends. Germline V gives CDR1 SGHRS, CDR2 YFSETQ. CDR3 nucleotides: TGCGCCAGCAGAAGGGACTACACTGAAGCTTTCTTT. Its protein product is CASRRDYTEAFF.

This chain connects TRBV4-1 to TRBJ2-1, with 10 bases aligning to TRBD1. CDR3 size: 16 residues. Per germline, CDR1 MGHRA and CDR2 YSYEKL. V dropped 2 bases and J dropped 10; count of bases not matched to a gene: 11. The CDR3 bases are TGCGCCAGCAGCCAACCCCTCAGGTCGGACAGGGGGGAGCAGTTCTTC. It specifies CASSQPLRSDRGEQFF.

This sequence joins TRBV30 and TRBJ2-3, with D tentatively TRBD1 (6 bases). The CDR3 sequence is 14 residues long. With 8 bases removed from V and 2 bases from J, the gap between germline ends came to 17 bases. Looked up from germline, CDR1 is GTSNPN and CDR2 is SVGIG (reference sequence). CDR3 coding DNA: TGTGCCCGTAGTACGGGACACCTCACAGATACGCAGTATTTT. Amino acids: CARSTGHLTDTQYF.

The V gene is TRBV7-6, the J gene TRBJ2-1; TRBD2 aligns across 12 bases. The CDR3 contains 18 residues. V shed 2 bases and J 9 bases; nucleotides not matched to a gene: 14. Germline-derived CDR1 and CDR2 are SGHVS and FNYEAQ. The CDR3 spells CASSLSSGAASGRAEQFF. As DNA, the CDR3 is TGTGCCAGCAGCTTAAGCTCGGGAGCGGCTAGCGGGAGGGCTGAGCAGTTCTTC. Full variable domain (missing parts from reference TRBV7-6 and TRBJ2-1): GAGVSQSPRYKVTKRGQDVALRCDPISGHVSLYWYRQALGQGPEFLTYFNYEAQQDKSGLPNDRFSAERPEGSISTLTIQRTEQRDSAMYRCASSLSSGAASGRAEQFFGPGTRLTVL.

The chain employs TRBV7-9 and TRBJ1-1; D is unresolved. This CDR3 comprises 10 residues. Trimming cost V 2 bases and J 10 bases, with 5 bases left between them. Germline V CDR1 and CDR2: SEHNR, FQNEAQ (reference sequence). The CDR3 loop reads CASSLIAAFF. DNA of the CDR3: TGTGCCAGCAGCTTAATAGCAGCTTTCTTT.

The chain joins TRBV6-1 to TRBJ2-1; possibly TRBD1 for D (5 bases). Trimming took off 2 bases at V and 7 bases at J, with 12 bases between the two ends. This CDR3 spans 14 amino acids. CDR1 is MNHNS, CDR2 SASEGT, per germline. The CDR3: CASSEQGPWNEQFF. For the CDR3, the DNA is TGTGCCAGCAGTGAACAGGGCCCATGGAATGAGCAGTTCTTC.

This clone has a handful of counts. This chain links TRBV7-8 with TRBJ2-1, with D possibly TRBD2 on 6 matching bases. The ends were cut back, 2 bases at V and 5 bases at J, with 10 bases in the middle. The CDR3 totals 14 residues. The germline gives CDR1 SGHVS, CDR2 FQNEAQ. CDR3 region: CASSLRTSNNEQFF. CDR3 in DNA: TGTGCCAGCAGCTTACGTACTAGCAACAATGAGCAGTTCTTC. Drawing the rest from reference TRBV7-8 and TRBJ2-1, the complete variable domain is GAGVSQSPRYKVAKRGQDVALRCDPISGHVSLFWYQQALGQGPEFLTYFQNEAQLDKSGLPSDRFFAERPEGSVSTLKIQRTQQEDSAVYLCASSLRTSNNEQFFGPGTRLTVL.

V gene TRBV19 combines with J gene TRBJ2-7; a weak D match, TRBD2 (5 bases). The CDR3 runs to 11 residues. The ends were cut back, 10 bases at V and 9 bases at J, with 16 bases in the middle. Looked up from germline, CDR1 is LNHDA and CDR2 is SQIVND (reference sequence). The CDR3, as DNA: TGTGCCACAAACAAACGAGGGAGGCAGTACTTC. Its translation: CATNKRGRQYF.